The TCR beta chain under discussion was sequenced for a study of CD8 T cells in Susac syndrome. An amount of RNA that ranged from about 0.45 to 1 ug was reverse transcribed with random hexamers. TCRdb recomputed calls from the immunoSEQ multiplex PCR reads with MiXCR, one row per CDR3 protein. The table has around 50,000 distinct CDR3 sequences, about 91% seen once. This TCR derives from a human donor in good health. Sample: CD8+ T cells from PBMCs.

The CDR3 protein is CASRHGTSYEQYF. The CDR3 coding sequence is TGTGCCAGCAGGCACGGGACCTCCTACGAGCAGTACTTC. This chain connects TRBV6-5 to TRBJ2-7; perhaps D is TRBD1 or TRBD2 (5 bases each). Trimming stripped 6 bases from V and 0 bases from J, with 9 bases between. This CDR3 has 13 residues. CDR1 and CDR2 from the germline V gene are MNHEY and SVGAGI.